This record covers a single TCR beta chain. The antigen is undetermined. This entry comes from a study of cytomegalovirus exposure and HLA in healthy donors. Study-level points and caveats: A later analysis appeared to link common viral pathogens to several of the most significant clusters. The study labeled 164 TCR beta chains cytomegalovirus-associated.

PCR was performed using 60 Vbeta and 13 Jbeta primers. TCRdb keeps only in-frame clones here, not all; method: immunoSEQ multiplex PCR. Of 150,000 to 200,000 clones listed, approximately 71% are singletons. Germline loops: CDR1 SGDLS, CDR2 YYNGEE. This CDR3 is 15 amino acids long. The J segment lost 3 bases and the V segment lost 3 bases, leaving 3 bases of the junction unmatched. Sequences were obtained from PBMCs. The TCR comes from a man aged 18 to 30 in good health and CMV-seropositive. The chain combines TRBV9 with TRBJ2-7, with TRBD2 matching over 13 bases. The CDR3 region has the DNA TGTGCCAGCAGCGCGGGGACTAGCGGGGACTACGAGCAGTACTTC. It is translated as CASSAGTSGDYEQYF.